This T cell receptor beta chain was captured in a study of blood T cell repertoires in COVID-19. Whole-study context: The United States, Italy and Spain provided the acute and convalescent COVID-19 samples. The cDNA or gDNA used as material had been derived from T cells, B-cell-depleted T cells, or PBMCs.

Original data processing: Estimated nucleated cell counts came from reference gene primer amplification. Produced via immunoSEQ multiplex PCR; TCRdb's table is partial and in-frame only. V, J and clone size are taken as reported in that table, and D and trimming were inferred from the DNA itself. The sample carries about 150,000 clones, roughly 85% recorded once. The CDR3 has 19 amino acids. V gave up 2 bases and J gave up 0 bases; unmatched junction bases: 9. The germline CDR1 and CDR2 sequences are MRHNA and SNTAGT. Source material: peripheral blood. The chain combines TRBV6-4 with TRBJ2-4, with TRBD1 matching 11 bases. The sequence was obtained from a human donor in a cohort sampled during active COVID-19. CDR3 nucleotide sequence: TGTGCCAGCAGTGACAGAGGACAGGGGGCAACCCTAGCCAAAAACATTCAGTACTTC. It specifies CASSDRGQGATLAKNIQYF.